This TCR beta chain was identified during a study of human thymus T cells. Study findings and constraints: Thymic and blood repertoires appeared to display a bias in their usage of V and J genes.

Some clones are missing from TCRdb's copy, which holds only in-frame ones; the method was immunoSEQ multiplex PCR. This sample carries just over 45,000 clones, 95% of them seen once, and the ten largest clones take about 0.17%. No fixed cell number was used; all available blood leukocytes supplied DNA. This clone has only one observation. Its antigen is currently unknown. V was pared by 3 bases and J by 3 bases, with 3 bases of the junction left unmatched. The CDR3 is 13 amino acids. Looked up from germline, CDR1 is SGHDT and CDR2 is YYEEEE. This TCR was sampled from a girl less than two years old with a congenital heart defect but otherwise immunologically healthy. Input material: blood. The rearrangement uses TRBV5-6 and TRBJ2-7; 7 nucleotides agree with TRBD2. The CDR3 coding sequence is TGTGCCAGCAGCTGGAGCGGGATCTACGAGCAGTACTTC. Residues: CASSWSGIYEQYF.